One and the same sample provided the 2 T cell receptor beta chains below, sequenced in a study of T cells in Graves' hyperthyroidism and ophthalmopathy. From RNA transcripts, TCR beta CDR3 regions were amplified. RT-PCR in the first round (using the HTBI primer set) targeted the TCR CDR3. TCRdb reanalysed the multiplex PCR reads using MiXCR and keeps one entry per CDR3 protein. This sample has 650,000 to 800,000 distinct CDR3 sequences, with just under 45% found just once. The specimen was peripheral blood or thyroid tissue (not recorded which). These receptors all come from an adult man with Graves' disease, either hyperthyroidism or ophthalmopathy (not recorded which).

The chain employs TRBV25-1 and TRBJ1-6; tentatively, D is TRBD1 (5 bases). The CDR3 is 14 amino acids. With 1 base removed from V and 7 bases from J, the gap between germline ends came to 8 bases. Per germline, CDR1 MGHDK and CDR2 SYGVNS. CDR3 sequence (DNA): TGTGCCAGCAGTGAATTCGGGGGAAATTCACCCCTCCACTTT. Protein sequence: CASSEFGGNSPLHF.

This clonotype was seen many times. J is TRBJ1-1 and V is TRBV29-1; TRBD1 agrees at 8 bases. The V gene end was trimmed by 6 bases and the J gene end by 4 bases; junction bases not matched to a gene: 4. Germline V gene lookup returns CDR1 SQVTM and CDR2 ANQGSEA. The CDR3 is 12 amino acids. The CDR3 sequence is CSVAQGATEAFF. For the CDR3, the DNA is TGCAGCGTCGCGCAGGGGGCCACTGAAGCTTTCTTT.